This TCR beta chain derives from a study of blood T cell repertoires in COVID-19. In the study overall: Acute and convalescent COVID-19 samples came from the United States, Italy and Spain. Nucleic acid was either cDNA or gDNA, and it came from T cells, B-cell-depleted T cells, or PBMCs.

How the authors handled the data: By means of reference gene primer amplification, nucleated cell counts were estimated. TCRdb's table, derived via immunoSEQ multiplex PCR, lists solely in-frame clones and lacks some. V, J and clone size are those of that table, while D and trimming were read from the DNA. The sample has about 16,000 clones, around nine tenths seen once. V gave up 4 bases and J gave up 4 bases, with 20 bases separating them. The CDR3 loop spans 17 amino acids. Germline lookup yields CDR1 LGHDT and CDR2 YNNKEL (reference sequence). The TCR originated in a human donor in a cohort sampled during active COVID-19. The sequenced material came from peripheral blood. V usage is TRBV3-1 (or the pseudogene TRBV3-2) and J usage is TRBJ2-4; D is possibly TRBD1 (5 bases). CDR3 protein: CASSPRDPICRKNIQYF. DNA for the CDR3: TGTGCCAGCAGCCCCAGGGATCCCATTTGCAGAAAAAACATTCAGTACTTC.